This T cell receptor beta chain was captured in a study of T cell repertoires in cytomegalovirus infection. Across the whole study: The public TCR beta signatures pointed to both CMV infection and matching HLA type. Study results and limitations: The ex vivo response was dominated by HLA-C-restricted CMV-specific TCR beta clonotypes. Using cumulative public TCR beta family frequency, the authors identified those who carried CMV together with the relevant HLA.

Germline V gene sequence: CDR1 MNHEY, CDR2 SVGEGT. The CDR3 consists of 17 residues. J gave up 0 bases and V 6 bases, and 10 bases lay outside the gene matches. As for this clonotype: Its antigen is unidentified.

TCRdb re-called the reads through MiXCR, storing one row per CDR3 protein. The top ten hold around 2.8% of the sample, which has roughly 720,000 distinct CDR3 sequences, less than 40% seen once. This rearrangement joins TRBV6-2 or TRBV6-3 to TRBJ1-1, with TRBD1 matching 10 bases. Sequenced sample: PBMCs. The TCR sequence derives from a human donor in good health (CMV status not recorded). Some clones in this sample may be carry-over from other donors' samples. The CDR3 sequence is CASRKKTGTGVNTEAFF. CDR3 nucleotide sequence: TGTGCCAGCAGGAAGAAAACCGGGACAGGGGTGAACACTGAAGCTTTCTTT.